A single sample is the source of the 13 T cell receptor beta chains below, sequenced in a study of regulatory T cells in long-lasting Graves disease. Specified time point: persistent/refractory GD, antithyroid drugs over 5 years with positive TRAb. With RNA extracted from PBMCs as input, the TCR library was made. Arm-PCR with iRepertoire HTBI primers amplified the CDR3 regions for these TCR beta libraries. TCRdb recomputed calls from the multiplex PCR reads with MiXCR, one row per CDR3 protein. The sample lists roughly 430,000 distinct CDR3 sequences; roughly a fifth were seen once. The sample in question was peripheral blood mononuclear cells (PBMCs), obtained when the disease was refractory, from a patient treated with antithyroid drugs. These TCRs come from a female donor with Graves disease.

This clonotype came up many times. This chain links TRBV4-2 with TRBJ2-7, with TRBD2 identical over 11 bases. This CDR3 is built from 19 residues. V dropped 1 base and J dropped 2; count of bases not matched to a gene: 13. The germline V gene encodes CDR1 LGHNA and CDR2 YNFKEQ. CDR3 amino acids: CASSQAGGLAVEDTYEQYF. CDR3 sequence (DNA): TGTGCCAGCAGCCAAGCCGGGGGACTAGCGGTGGAGGACACCTACGAGCAGTACTTC.

This clonotype was observed many times. V and J are TRBV19 and TRBJ2-5, with TRBD1 identical over 8 bases. Germline CDR1 is LNHDA and CDR2 is SQIVND (reference sequence). Trimming cost V 5 bases and J 5 bases; bases outside gene matches: 10. The CDR3 extends over 15 amino acids. The CDR3 DNA follows: TGTGCCAGTAGTCCCGACAGGGGTGCGACGGAGACCCAGTACTTC. Its protein product is CASSPDRGATETQYF.

This clonotype has ten or more counts. The chain links TRBV11-2 to TRBJ1-6, with 7 bases lining up with TRBD1. CDR1 is SGHAT and CDR2 is FQNNGV in the germline V gene. The CDR3 sequence is 14 residues long. Trimming cost V 4 bases and J 9 bases; bases outside gene matches: 6. The chain's CDR3 is CASSSGQPGSPLHF. The DNA for the CDR3 is TGTGCCAGCAGCTCGGGACAGCCAGGTTCACCCCTCCACTTT.

This clonotype showed up many times. The chain uses TRBV19 and TRBJ1-5, with a possible D match to TRBD1 (5 bases). The CDR3 spans 13 residues. In germline, CDR1 is LNHDA, CDR2 SQIVND (reference sequence). Trimming removed 7 bases from V and 2 bases from J, with 9 bases in between. The DNA of the CDR3 is TGTGCCAGTACCAGGGTCGGCAATCAGCCCCAGCATTTT. This translates into CASTRVGNQPQHF.

This clonotype has more than one count but fewer than ten. The chain combines TRBV12-3 or TRBV12-4 with TRBJ2-1, with no clear D. The V and J ends lost 4 bases and 0 bases respectively, with 10 bases between them. The CDR3 runs to 15 residues. DNA of the CDR3: TGTGCCAGCAGTTCCGACGGTTACTCCTACAATGAGCAGTTCTTC. It encodes CASSSDGYSYNEQFF.

The V call is TRBV2, the J call TRBJ1-2; 8 nucleotides match TRBD1. V lost 6 bases and J lost 3; bases outside the gene matches: 9. Germline V gives CDR1 SNHLY, CDR2 FYNNEI. The CDR3 is 15 residues long. The chain's CDR3 is CASRPRTGRHYGYTF. For the CDR3, the DNA is TGTGCCAGCAGACCAAGGACAGGGCGTCACTATGGCTACACCTTC.

This chain uses TRBV7-9 with TRBJ2-6; D call uncertain. Germline values: CDR1 SEHNR, CDR2 FQNEAQ (reference sequence). The CDR3 totals 16 residues. V gave up 3 bases and J gave up 0 bases, with 9 bases separating them. CDR3 sequence reads: CASSFHSRSGANVLTF. For the CDR3, the DNA is TGTGCCAGCAGCTTCCACAGCCGCTCTGGGGCCAACGTCCTGACTTTC.

Only a few counts were recorded for this clonotype. The chain couples TRBV14 to TRBJ1-1; D unclear. Germline CDR1 SGHDN, CDR2 FVKESK. V lost 1 base to trimming and J lost 10 bases, with 13 bases between them. This CDR3 has 13 amino acids. The CDR3 DNA sequence: TGTGCCAGCAGCCAAGGAGGCGGGGTTGGAGCTTTCTTT. It is translated as CASSQGGGVGAFF.

As concerns this clonotype: A much larger clone lies a single base off, so this may be a read error. This sequence joins TRBV28 and TRBJ1-6; D not certain. The CDR3 has 16 amino acids. The germline V gene has CDR1 MDHEN and CDR2 SYDVKM. This CDR3 is CASSLLASFAYSPPHF. In nucleotides, the CDR3 is TGTGCCAGCAGTTTACTGGCCAGCTTCGCATATTCACCCCCCCACTTT.

The rearrangement uses TRBV12-3 or TRBV12-4 and TRBJ1-1; D call uncertain. CDR3 length: 14 residues. V was pared by 2 bases and J by 6 bases, with 13 bases between. CDR3 nucleotide sequence: TGTGCCAGCAGTTTATCCCCGAGGATACCTGAAGCTTTCTTT. This encodes CASSLSPRIPEAFF.

The chain uses TRBV20-1 and TRBJ2-1, with 10 bases that match TRBD2. This CDR3 has 14 residues. Germline V CDR1 and CDR2: DFQATT, SNEGSKA (reference sequence). The V and J ends lost 6 bases and 8 bases, in that order; junction bases with no gene match: 10. The CDR3 DNA follows: TGCAGTGCCCAGATAGCGGGAGGCTTTCATGAGCAGTTCTTC. Protein sequence: CSAQIAGGFHEQFF.

This clonotype was counted at least ten times. The rearrangement joins TRBV28 to TRBJ2-4, with 10 bases fitting TRBD2. The germline CDR1 and CDR2 sequences are MDHEN and SYDVKM. The CDR3 is 14 residues long. Unmatched junction bases numbered 3, after V lost 10 bases and J lost 0 bases. The CDR3: CATRTSGAKNIQYF. The CDR3 nucleotides read TGTGCCACCCGGACTAGCGGAGCCAAAAACATTCAGTACTTC. The entire variable domain, with the rest obtained from reference TRBV28 and TRBJ2-4, is as follows: DVKVTQSSRYLVKRTGEKVFLECVQDMDHENMFWYRQDPGLGLRLIYFSYDVKMKEKGDIPEGYSVSREKKERFSLILESASTNQTSMYLCATRTSGAKNIQYFGAGTRLSVL.

This clonotype was seen at least ten times. The genes are TRBV7-2 and TRBJ2-7; D is uncertain. The CDR3 sequence is 12 residues long. V was cut by 1 base and J by 3 bases, with 4 bases left in between. Germline loops: CDR1 SGHTA, CDR2 FQGNSA. The CDR3 protein is CASSLVNYEQYF. DNA for the CDR3: TGTGCCAGCAGCTTAGTTAACTACGAGCAGTACTTC.